This T cell receptor beta chain was identified in a study of blood T cells in healthy people across ages. Study results and limitations: Relative to aged donors, long-lived donors carried more naive CD4+ cells and displayed higher diversity. Strong correlation linked observed beta diversity and percent naive T cells. Unsorted PBMCs ruled out conclusive naive versus antigen-experienced comparison.

Together with a sample-barcoded 5' primer, a J-beta primer mix was included in a second PCR lasting roughly 6 to 12 cycles. CDR3-containing paired-end reads numbered at least 2.5 million in each sample. One entry per CDR3 protein results from TCRdb running MiXCR on the 5' RACE reads. The sample carries about 670,000 distinct CDR3 sequences, roughly two fifths recorded once. Of note for this clonotype: Its antigen is as yet unknown.

CDR1 is MNHEY and CDR2 is SVGAGI in the germline V gene. There are 17 residues in the CDR3. The V segment lost 0 bases and the J segment 11 bases; nucleotides outside the gene matches: 15. The receptor was derived from a man older than 75 in good health. The rearrangement uses TRBV6-5 and TRBJ2-5, with 10 nucleotides matching TRBD1. The source material was blood. CDR3 sequence: CASSYSGGTGVRDEQYF. The DNA of the CDR3 is TGTGCCAGCAGTTACTCCGGTGGGACAGGGGTTAGGGATGAGCAGTACTTC.